This entry lists 26 T cell receptor beta chains sequenced from one sample in a study of cytomegalovirus exposure and HLA in healthy donors. PCR primers comprised 60 Vbeta and 13 Jbeta primers. Produced via immunoSEQ multiplex PCR; TCRdb's table is partial and in-frame only. The table records fewer than 45,000 clones, around nine tenths of them present only once. Sequences were obtained from PBMCs. All receptors derive from a woman between 18 and 29 years old in good health and CMV-seronegative.

For this clone: An end of the junction differs from the germline gene, which may be a read error. V is TRBV7-9 and J is TRBJ1-2; D ambiguous. Germline-derived CDR1 and CDR2 are SEHNR and FQNEAQ (reference sequence). This CDR3 region has 14 residues. CDR3 nucleotides: TGTTCCAGCAGCTTAGTAGCAGAGGCGGCTGGCTACACCTTC. This gives the protein CSSSLVAEAAGYTF.

The V and J genes are TRBV6-1 and TRBJ2-7; tentatively, D is TRBD1 (6 bases). V shed 4 bases and J shed 2 bases, with 12 bases lying between them. The germline V gene has CDR1 MNHNS and CDR2 SASEGT. CDR3 length equals 14 residues. The CDR3 reads CASSGAWTAYEQYF. In DNA, the CDR3 is TGTGCCAGCAGTGGAGCATGGACAGCCTACGAGCAGTACTTC.

The chain carries TRBV18 and TRBJ2-1, with D perhaps matching TRBD2 (5 bases). CDR1 is KGHSH, CDR2 LQKENI, per germline. The ends were cut back, 4 bases at V and 1 base at J, with 17 bases in the middle. The CDR3 runs 17 residues. This CDR3 is CASSLKRDTGSYNEQFF. The CDR3 bases are TGTGCCAGCTCACTGAAAAGGGATACGGGATCCTACAATGAGCAGTTCTTC.

The chain recombines TRBV6-5 with TRBJ1-1; D is uncertain. Germline V lookup: CDR1 MNHEY, CDR2 SVGAGI. The V gene lost 7 bases and the J gene lost 6 bases, with 9 bases spanning the gap. The CDR3 totals 11 residues. The CDR3 DNA reads as TGTGCCAGCATATCTTATCCTGAAGCTTTCTTT. Amino acid sequence: CASISYPEAFF.

The chain recombines TRBV12-5 with TRBJ2-3; the D is unclear. Germline V gene sequence: CDR1 LGHNT, CDR2 FRNRAP. This CDR3 contains 11 residues. Between the trimmed V and J ends, which lost 6 bases and 2 bases, there was a span of 3 bases. This chain's CDR3 is CASGNTDTQYF. The CDR3 DNA sequence: TGTGCTAGTGGCAACACAGATACGCAGTATTTT.

This clone has only one observation. Here the CDR3 reads CASSQTSQGYEQYF. In DNA, the CDR3 is TGCGCCAGCAGCCAAACCTCCCAGGGCTACGAGCAGTACTTC. The rearrangement links TRBV4-1 to TRBJ2-7, with D possibly being TRBD1 (5 bases). The CDR3 contains 14 residues. CDR1 and CDR2 from the germline V gene are MGHRA and YSYEKL. Trimming removed 2 bases at V and 3 bases at J, with 11 bases between.

The sample holds one count of this clone. The chain is built from TRBV19 and TRBJ2-5, with D perhaps TRBD1 (6 bases). The germline V and J ends were trimmed by 3 bases and 2 bases, with 16 bases remaining between them. Germline V gives CDR1 LNHDA, CDR2 SQIVND (reference sequence). This CDR3 comprises 16 residues. The CDR3 DNA follows: TGTGCCAGTAGTATTGAGAGGGGGACCCTGCAAGAGACCCAGTACTTC. It specifies CASSIERGTLQETQYF.

The chain couples TRBV7-9 to TRBJ1-2; maybe TRBD1 (5 bases). The CDR3 covers 15 residues. Per the germline V gene, CDR1 is SEHNR and CDR2 is FQNEAQ (reference sequence). V was shortened by 0 bases and J by 7 bases, with 15 bases between the two germline ends. The CDR3 is CASSLATDLNSGYTF. CDR3 sequence (DNA): TGTGCCAGCAGCTTAGCGACAGACTTGAATTCTGGCTACACCTTC.

This chain connects TRBV28 to TRBJ2-4; 11 positions agree with TRBD2. CDR1 MDHEN and CDR2 SYDVKM come from the germline V gene. The CDR3 totals 15 residues. J lost 8 bases, V lost 6 bases, and 9 bases had no gene match. The CDR3, as DNA: TGTGCCAGCAGCTCCGGTAGCGGGAGGGCAGACATTCAGTACTTC. This gives the protein CASSSGSGRADIQYF.

The gene calls are TRBV5-1 and TRBJ2-5; TRBD2 matches at 8 bases. Trimming took 4 bases from V and 4 from J; bases not matched to a gene: 6. The CDR3 runs to 14 residues. The germline gives CDR1 SGHRS, CDR2 YFSETQ. CDR3 sequence: CASSRGGSGETQYF. The CDR3, as DNA: TGCGCCAGCAGCCGGGGGGGTTCGGGAGAGACCCAGTACTTC. The complete variable domain, with remaining parts taken from reference TRBV5-1 and TRBJ2-5, reads KAGVTQTPRYLIKTRGQQVTLSCSPISGHRSVSWYQQTPGQGLQFLFEYFSETQRNKGNFPGRFSGRQFSNSRSEMNVSTLELGDSALYLCASSRGGSGETQYFGPGTRLLVL.

In DNA, the CDR3 is TGTGCCAGCAGCTTCATCAGTAGCGGGAGCACAGATACGCAGTATTTT. It is translated as CASSFISSGSTDTQYF. The rearrangement links TRBV7-9 to TRBJ2-3; TRBD2 matches at 7 bases. V lost 3 bases and J lost 0; bases outside the gene matches: 6. From germline, CDR1 is SEHNR and CDR2 FQNEAQ (reference sequence). This CDR3 region has 16 residues.

V gene TRBV19 combines with J gene TRBJ1-2; D possibly corresponds to TRBD1 (6 bases). The CDR3 is 14 amino acids. In germline, CDR1 is LNHDA, CDR2 SQIVND (reference sequence). Trimming pared 10 bases from V and 0 bases from J, leaving 15 bases between. CDR3 sequence: CATTGHPANYGYTF. For the CDR3, the DNA is TGTGCCACTACAGGGCACCCGGCTAACTATGGCTACACCTTC.

The chain is built from TRBV6-6 and TRBJ1-6, with TRBD1 as a possible D gene (5 bases). The germline CDR1 and CDR2 sequences are MNHNY and SVGAGI (reference sequence). V lost 4 bases and J lost 10, with 14 bases in between. The CDR3 is 14 amino acids. The CDR3 region is CASSLGRAGSPLHF. The CDR3 DNA reads as TGTGCCAGCAGTTTGGGCAGGGCTGGGTCACCCCTCCACTTT.

With respect to this clone: The same CDR3 is also encoded by other DNA sequences in this sample. The chain recombines TRBV5-4 with TRBJ2-1; possibly TRBD1 for D (5 bases). V lost 4 bases to trimming and J lost 1 base, with 12 bases between them. Germline V CDR1 and CDR2: SGHNT, YYREEE (reference sequence). This CDR3 has 15 amino acids. For the CDR3, the DNA is TGTGCCAGCAGCCATGACAGAAAGTCCTACAATGAGCAGTTCTTC. Its translation is CASSHDRKSYNEQFF.

The table lists this clone with a few counts. The V gene is TRBV27, the J gene TRBJ1-5, with D unresolved. Trimming removed 6 bases from V and 6 bases from J, with 18 bases in between. The CDR3 runs to 15 residues. Germline loops: CDR1 MNHEY, CDR2 SMNVEV (reference sequence). The CDR3 sequence is CASRTSGGVVQPQHF. The CDR3 nucleotides are TGTGCCAGCAGGACGAGCGGTGGGGTCGTTCAGCCCCAGCATTTT.

This chain uses TRBV9 with TRBJ2-3; 8 positions agree with TRBD2. Germline V gives CDR1 SGDLS, CDR2 YYNGEE. The CDR3 loop spans 14 amino acids. V was pared by 4 bases and J by 2 bases, with 3 bases of the junction left unmatched. The CDR3 DNA reads TGTGCCAGCAGCCCCGGGGGGGCCACAGATACGCAGTATTTT. Translating it yields CASSPGGATDTQYF.

CDR3 coding DNA: TGTGCCATCAGTGAGACAGGTCGAGCTGAGCAGTTCTTC. Its translation is CAISETGRAEQFF. J is TRBJ2-1 and V is TRBV10-3, with TRBD1 as a possible D gene (5 bases). V shed 2 bases and J shed 9 bases, with 11 bases lying between them. Germline CDR1 ENHRY, CDR2 SYGVKD. CDR3 length: 13 amino acids.

The genes are TRBV28 and TRBJ1-6, with TRBD1 as a possible D gene (5 bases). Germline values: CDR1 MDHEN, CDR2 SYDVKM. Trimming shortened V by 1 base and J by 8 bases, and 12 bases separated the two germline ends. The CDR3 spans 15 residues. The CDR3 sequence: CASSLYRWGDSPLHF. The CDR3 coding sequence is TGTGCCAGCAGTTTATACAGGTGGGGGGATTCACCCCTCCACTTT. Combining the CDR3 with reference TRBV28 and TRBJ1-6 gives the whole variable domain DVKVTQSSRYLVKRTGEKVFLECVQDMDHENMFWYRQDPGLGLRLIYFSYDVKMKEKGDIPEGYSVSREKKERFSLILESASTNQTSMYLCASSLYRWGDSPLHFGNGTRLTVT.

The genes are TRBV7-9 and TRBJ1-1; D unclear. Per the germline V gene, CDR1 is SEHNR and CDR2 is FQNEAQ (reference sequence). This CDR3 comprises 14 residues. Deletions cut 5 bases from V and 0 bases from J, with 10 bases between. This CDR3 reads CASSGGSMNTEAFF. In DNA form, the CDR3 reads TGTGCCAGCAGCGGTGGGAGCATGAACACTGAAGCTTTCTTT.

This clone was recorded a few times. The chain recombines TRBV28 with TRBJ1-6, with 9 bases identical to TRBD1. The CDR3 is made up of 15 amino acids. CDR1 is MDHEN, CDR2 SYDVKM, per germline. The ends lost 3 bases at V and 7 bases at J; junction bases unmatched: 4. The CDR3 coding sequence is TGTGCCAGCAGTTTCCCCGGGACAGGGAATTCACCCCTCCACTTT. Translating it yields CASSFPGTGNSPLHF.

The chain is built from TRBV11-2 and TRBJ2-5; D remains ambiguous. Trimming took 0 bases from V and 1 from J, leaving 12 bases between them. Germline CDR1 SGHAT, CDR2 FQNNGV. The CDR3 has 16 amino acids. The CDR3 is CASSLDSMTGQETQYF. Here the CDR3 DNA reads TGTGCCAGCAGCTTAGATAGCATGACGGGCCAAGAGACCCAGTACTTC.

This chain connects TRBV5-5 to TRBJ2-7; a possible D gene is TRBD1 (6 bases). CDR3 size: 13 residues. CDR1 and CDR2 from the germline V gene are SGHKS and YYEKEE (reference sequence). V was pared by 5 bases and J by 2 bases, with 11 bases between. The CDR3, as DNA: TGTGCCAGCAGTCAGACAGGCGCCTACGAGCAGTACTTC. This sequence encodes CASSQTGAYEQYF.

The rearrangement joins TRBV5-4 to TRBJ2-3; D is perhaps TRBD1 (6 bases). In germline, CDR1 is SGHNT, CDR2 YYREEE (reference sequence). The CDR3 extends over 15 amino acids. Trimming shortened V by 0 bases and J by 2 bases, and 10 bases separated the two germline ends. As DNA, the CDR3 is TGTGCCAGCAGCTTGGACCCAGGGGCCACAGATACGCAGTATTTT. As protein: CASSLDPGATDTQYF.

The gene calls are TRBV19 and TRBJ2-5; 10 bases agree with TRBD2. CDR1 and CDR2 (germline): LNHDA, SQIVND (reference sequence). The CDR3 consists of 14 residues. V shed 1 base and J 4 bases; nucleotides not matched to a gene: 0. Written as DNA, the CDR3 is TGTGCCAGTAGTATAGGACTAGCGGGAGAGACCCAGTACTTC. Residues: CASSIGLAGETQYF. The variable domain in full, with the rest retrieved from reference TRBV19 and TRBJ2-5, is DGGITQSPKYLFRKEGQNVTLSCEQNLNHDAMYWYRQDPGQGLRLIYYSQIVNDFQKGDIAEGYSVSREKKESFPLTVTSAQKNPTAFYLCASSIGLAGETQYFGPGTRLLVL.

The V call is TRBV28, the J call TRBJ2-1, with a tentative D call TRBD2 (6 bases). The CDR3 length is 14 residues. V was pared by 3 bases and J by 4 bases, with 10 bases between. Germline V lookup: CDR1 MDHEN, CDR2 SYDVKM. This CDR3 reads CASSFGGKYNEQFF. CDR3 DNA sequence: TGTGCCAGCAGTTTCGGCGGGAAGTACAATGAGCAGTTCTTC.

The chain couples TRBV30 to TRBJ2-3; weak D call: TRBD1 (5 bases). The CDR3 contains 14 residues. CDR1 and CDR2 from the germline V gene are GTSNPN and SVGIG (reference sequence). Trimming left V 3 bases short and J 2 bases short, with 12 bases between. This CDR3 is CAWRDDRFTDTQYF. Here the CDR3 DNA reads TGTGCCTGGAGGGACGACAGATTCACAGATACGCAGTATTTT.